These 21 T cell receptor beta chains were all obtained from the same sample, sequenced in a study of tumor-infiltrating lymphocytes in primary liver carcinoma (dated by TCRdb to 2017 to 2019). Total RNA and DNA were co-extracted without cell sorting from around 20-30 mg of bulk tissue using the AllPrep DNA/RNA mini kit. For sequencing, an Illumina HiSeq 2500 was employed. TCRbeta-specific cDNA was reverse-transcribed from approximately 0.5 ug total RNA using a constant-region primer and ProtoScript II reverse transcriptase. Three nested multiplex PCR rounds, following a slightly modified ARM-PCR procedure, were used to build the TCRbeta libraries. Each of the first two PCR rounds ran for approximately 10 cycles using multiplex TRBV1-TRBV30 forward primers together with a Cbeta reverse primer. The public sequencing data were trimmed at Q25 with fastp and processed into clonotypes with MiXCR by TCRdb, which kept only in-frame beta chains. A single entry per CDR3 protein holds the most common genes and DNA from its merged rows. A total of 20,000 or so distinct CDR3 sequences appear in this sample, around 72% of them only once. The ten most abundant clones make up 41% of the sample.

The sample taken for sequencing was liver tumor tissue from sampling region 1. According to the study, the label for this sample's cell subset or site signals: tumor region T1, superior pole. All receptors derive from a middle-aged man with primary liver carcinoma and hepatitis B virus infection.

In its sample, this clonotype was seen once. This CDR3 fails to terminate in the conserved phenylalanine or tryptophan, so it likely reflects a read error. V gene TRBV6-6 combines with J gene TRBJ2-2; the match to TRBD2 covers 13 bases. V dropped 5 bases and J dropped 0; count of bases not matched to a gene: 12. The germline V gene has CDR1 MNHNY and CDR2 SVGAGI (reference sequence). This CDR3 contains 20 residues. CDR3 sequence: CASSPPVGLAGPTNTGELFI. The CDR3 DNA sequence: TGTGCCAGCAGTCCACCCGTGGGACTAGCGGGGCCAACGAACACCGGGGAGCTGTTTATT.

Comment on this clonotype: The conserved final phenylalanine or tryptophan is absent from the CDR3, which likely points to a read error. The chain is built from TRBV10-3 and TRBJ1-5, with D hard to call. This CDR3 contains 14 residues. Germline lookup yields CDR1 ENHRY and CDR2 SYGVKD. The CDR3 sequence: CAISEYEGGQPQHI. As DNA, the CDR3 is TGCGCCATCAGTGAGTATGAGGGCGGTCAGCCCCAGCATATT.

A note on this clonotype: Lacking the conserved final phenylalanine or tryptophan, this CDR3 likely reflects a read error. This rearrangement joins TRBV28 to TRBJ1-4; D is uncertain. The CDR3 loop spans 14 amino acids. In germline, CDR1 is MDHEN, CDR2 SYDVKM. V was trimmed by 1 base and J by 13 bases, leaving 16 bases between them. The CDR3 reads CASSLLSGLGRLFL. In DNA form, the CDR3 reads TGTGCCAGCAGTTTATTGTCAGGACTAGGAAGACTGTTTTTA.

The sample holds one count of this clonotype. The rearrangement links TRBV11-2 to TRBJ2-7; 7 bases align to TRBD1. This CDR3 is 15 amino acids long. The germline V gene encodes CDR1 SGHAT and CDR2 FQNNGV. V was clipped by 7 bases and J by 4 bases; unmatched bases: 13. The CDR3 loop reads CASNSEIDRAYEQYF. CDR3 nucleotide sequence: TGTGCCAGCAACTCCGAAATCGACAGGGCTTACGAGCAGTACTTC.

Comment on this clonotype: The CDR3 end shows no conserved phenylalanine or tryptophan, and so a read error is likely. The chain is built from TRBV29-1 and TRBJ2-1, with 9 bases that match TRBD1. V trimming: 7 bases; J trimming: 6 bases; junction bases outside the gene matches: 10. Germline V lookup: CDR1 SQVTM, CDR2 ANQGSEA. The CDR3 has 14 residues. The CDR3 spells CSGIGQGTCNEQFS. The CDR3 DNA reads as TGCAGCGGGATCGGACAGGGGACCTGCAATGAGCAGTTCTCA.

With respect to this clonotype: Here the CDR3 omits its conserved ending phenylalanine or tryptophan, so a read error is the likely source. This rearrangement joins TRBV29-1 to TRBJ2-1, with D possibly being TRBD2 (5 bases). Per germline, CDR1 SQVTM and CDR2 ANQGSEA. The CDR3 has 16 amino acids. For the CDR3, the DNA is TGTAGCGTCGCCACGCTTCGGCCCTGGTCCCGTCAAGGGCAGTTCTCC. As protein: CSVATLRPWSRQGQFS.

This clonotype was counted at least ten times. This CDR3 reads CASSLAASSSYEQYF. As DNA, the CDR3 is TGTGCCAGCAGCTTGGCTGCGTCTAGCTCCTACGAGCAGTACTTC. The chain couples TRBV11-2 to TRBJ2-7; no firm D call. The CDR3 covers 15 residues. Germline CDR1 is SGHAT and CDR2 is FQNNGV. With 3 bases removed from V and 0 bases from J, the gap between germline ends came to 12 bases.

The chain combines TRBV4-1 with TRBJ2-7, with D uncertain. Germline V gene lookup returns CDR1 MGHRA and CDR2 YSYEKL. CDR3 size: 13 residues. V was trimmed by 3 bases and J by 8 bases, leaving 14 bases between them. The CDR3 protein is CASSQGRWYKQYF. The CDR3 DNA reads as TGCGCCAGCAGCCAGGGTCGTTGGTACAAGCAGTACTTC.

As to this clonotype: A junction boundary mismatches the germline segment, possibly from a read error. V and J are TRBV2 and TRBJ2-7, with a tentative D call TRBD2 (6 bases). The CDR3 has 13 residues. Germline CDR1 and CDR2: SNHLY and FYNNEI. The CDR3 protein is CASSYGSWYEQYF. For the CDR3, the DNA is TGTGCCAGCAGCTACGGGAGCTGGTACGAACAGTACTTC.

V usage is TRBV5-1 and J usage is TRBJ2-3; 9 positions match TRBD1. Per germline, CDR1 SGHRS and CDR2 YFSETQ. Trimming cost V 4 bases and J 14 bases; bases outside gene matches: 14. The CDR3 covers 14 residues. The CDR3 region has the DNA TGCGCCAGCAGCATGGGACAGGGTACAGATACACTGTATTTT. Translating gives CASSMGQGTDTLYF.

To note about this clonotype: An end of the junction does not agree with germline; a read error may underlie this. The chain uses TRBV5-4 and TRBJ1-1; D unclear. CDR1 SGHNT and CDR2 YYREEE come from the germline V gene (reference sequence). CDR3 length equals 14 residues. The CDR3 bases are TGTGCCAGCAGCTTAGGCGACATGAAGACTGAAGCTTTCTTT. Translated, it gives CASSLGDMKTEAFF.

The genes are TRBV7-9 and TRBJ1-2; tentatively, D is TRBD1 (6 bases). The CDR3 extends over 16 amino acids. Germline V gene data show CDR1 as SEHNR and CDR2 as FQNEAQ (reference sequence). The ends were cut back, 5 bases at V and 5 bases at J, with 21 bases in the middle. In DNA form, the CDR3 reads TGTGCCAGCAGCCCCGGGGGCAGGCTGCCCCATTATGGCTACACCTTC. Protein: CASSPGGRLPHYGYTF.

On this clonotype: The junction and the germline gene differ at one end; a read error may be behind it. CDR3 coding DNA: TGTGCCTTCAGTGAGTCAGTGAACACTGAAGCTTTCTTT. Residues: CAFSESVNTEAFF. The gene calls are TRBV10-3 and TRBJ1-1; no definite D call. Germline V lookup: CDR1 ENHRY, CDR2 SYGVKD. The CDR3 has 13 residues.

This clonotype was picked up one time. The junction departs from the called germline gene at one end, perhaps through a read error. The V and J genes are TRBV11-2 and TRBJ2-1; 8 bases map to TRBD1. Germline CDR1 SGHAT, CDR2 FQNNGV. This CDR3 region has 13 residues. For the CDR3, the DNA is TGTGTCAGCAACCCCGACAGGGGCAGTGAGCAGTTCTTC. Translated: CVSNPDRGSEQFF.

This clonotype occurred many times. This may be a read error: a much more frequent sequence differs by one nucleotide. This chain uses TRBV12-3 or TRBV12-4 with TRBJ2-5, with 7 nucleotides matching TRBD1. CDR3 length equals 13 residues. CDR3 nucleotide sequence: TGTGCCAGCAGTTTAGCAGGGACAGAGATCCAGTACTTC. Protein sequence: CASSLAGTEIQYF.

The rearrangement uses TRBV5-5 and TRBJ2-7; D gene unclear. The CDR3 loop spans 13 amino acids. Germline CDR1 reads SGHKS; CDR2 reads YYEKEE (reference sequence). Trimming left V 3 bases short and J 8 bases short, with 15 bases between. This CDR3 reads CASSYWIGNKQYF. CDR3 coding DNA: TGTGCCAGCAGCTATTGGATAGGGAACAAGCAGTACTTC. The full variable domain, in which reference TRBV5-5 and TRBJ2-7 provide the parts outside the CDR3, is DAGVTQSPTHLIKTRGQQVTLRCSPISGHKSVSWYQQVLGQGPQFIFQYYEKEERGRGNFPDRFSARQFPNYSSELNVNALLLGDSALYLCASSYWIGNKQYFGPGTRLTVT.

On this clonotype: The CDR3 end shows no conserved phenylalanine or tryptophan, and so a read error is likely. The rearrangement joins TRBV11-1 to TRBJ2-7; D not certain. The germline V gene encodes CDR1 SGHAT and CDR2 FQDESV (reference sequence). The V gene lost 4 bases and the J gene lost 3 bases, with 19 bases spanning the gap. The length of the CDR3 is 16 residues. CDR3 DNA: TGTGCCAGCAGCTCAAGAGGCTCTCTCAGTCTCTACGAGCAGTACTCC. Translating gives CASSSRGSLSLYEQYS.

The chain links TRBV29-1 to TRBJ1-2, with D hard to call. Germline V gene data show CDR1 as SQVTM and CDR2 as ANQGSEA. The length of the CDR3 is 11 residues. V was trimmed by 6 bases and J by 8 bases, leaving 13 bases between them. CDR3 sequence (DNA): TGCAGCGTCGGGCGGAGGATGGGCTACACCTTC. Amino acids: CSVGRRMGYTF.

A remark on this clonotype: Compared with germline, one end of the junction differs, possibly owing to a read error. V is TRBV11-2 and J is TRBJ1-3; D uncertain. Germline V gene lookup returns CDR1 SGHAT and CDR2 FQNNGV. The CDR3 loop spans 16 amino acids. As DNA, the CDR3 is TGTGACAGCAGCATGTCAGGAGTCAGCTCTGGAAACACCATATATTTT. It translates to CDSSMSGVSSGNTIYF.

With respect to this clonotype: Since the CDR3 does not end with the conserved phenylalanine or tryptophan, this likely comes from a read error. The chain recombines TRBV11-2 with TRBJ2-5; D assignment may be TRBD1 or TRBD2 (6 bases each). CDR1 SGHAT and CDR2 FQNNGV come from the germline V gene. V lost 5 bases and J 5 bases, leaving 21 bases between the germline ends. This CDR3 has 16 residues. CDR3 sequence reads: CASSQYSRQGRETQYL. The CDR3, as DNA: TGTGCCAGCAGCCAATACTCGCGCCAGGGGAGGGAGACCCAGTACTTA.

With respect to this clonotype: The CDR3 does not end in the conserved phenylalanine or tryptophan, so this is likely a read error. The chain couples TRBV7-9 to TRBJ2-5, with D possibly being TRBD1 (6 bases). The CDR3 has 14 amino acids. Germline V gene data show CDR1 as SEHNR and CDR2 as FQNEAQ (reference sequence). The CDR3 nucleotides read TGTGCCAGCAGTCGAACAGGGACCCAAGAGACTCAGTACATC. Encoded protein: CASSRTGTQETQYI.